The 31 T cell receptor beta chains given below trace back to one sample, sequenced in a study of OX40 agonist ivuxolimab in advanced cancers. Only in-frame clones appear in the TCRdb table, and some are missing; sequencing was by immunoSEQ multiplex PCR. Counted here are nearly 60,000 clones, around 90% occurring once; the ten biggest clones make up about 3.3%. Source: CD4+ or CD8+ T cells sorted from blood, taken in a trial of the OX40 agonist ivuxolimab. These receptors were collected from an adult with an advanced solid tumor such as melanoma, head and neck, liver or kidney cancer.

The chain is built from TRBV6-1 and TRBJ2-4; the D is unclear. Germline CDR1 MNHNS, CDR2 SASEGT. The ends were cut back, 0 bases at V and 8 bases at J, with 14 bases in the middle. The CDR3 covers 15 residues. CDR3 bases: TGTGCCAGCAGTGAAGCGTTTCTTTCATGGCACATTCAGTACTTC. Translating it yields CASSEAFLSWHIQYF.

The V call is TRBV19, the J call TRBJ2-5; 10 nucleotides align to TRBD1. Germline loops: CDR1 LNHDA, CDR2 SQIVND (reference sequence). CDR3 length equals 15 residues. The trim removed 5 bases at V and 4 bases at J, leaving 7 bases unmatched. The CDR3 is CASSDRDRGPETQYF. The CDR3 bases are TGTGCCAGTAGTGACCGAGACAGGGGGCCAGAGACCCAGTACTTC.

J is TRBJ2-7 and V is TRBV28; D unresolved. Germline CDR1 and CDR2: MDHEN and SYDVKM. The CDR3 is 14 amino acids. The ends were cut back, 3 bases at V and 6 bases at J, with 15 bases in the middle. CDR3 in DNA: TGTGCCAGCAGTTTCCCGGCAGCATTCGGCGAGCAGTACTTC. It is translated as CASSFPAAFGEQYF.

In its sample, this clone was seen once. This chain uses TRBV6-1 with TRBJ2-7, with a weak D call TRBD1 (6 bases). V lost 8 bases and J lost 2, with 10 bases in between. This CDR3 is 12 amino acids long. Germline CDR1 is MNHNS and CDR2 is SASEGT. Here the CDR3 DNA reads TGTGCCAGCGGGACACAGACCTACGAGCAGTACTTC. This gives the protein CASGTQTYEQYF.

V is TRBV18 and J is TRBJ1-1; TRBD1 agrees at 8 bases. V lost 6 bases to trimming and J lost 5 bases; unmatched junction nucleotides: 5. Germline assignment: CDR1 KGHSH and CDR2 LQKENI. This CDR3 contains 13 residues. CDR3 sequence: CASSGQVGTEAFF. The CDR3 coding sequence is TGTGCCAGCTCGGGACAGGTAGGGACTGAAGCTTTCTTT.

CDR3 amino acids: CASRGGAIETQYF. As DNA, the CDR3 is TGTGCCAGCAGGGGGGGGGCTATCGAGACCCAGTACTTC. The gene calls are TRBV6-5 and TRBJ2-5, with D possibly TRBD2 on 7 matching bases. Germline V gene data show CDR1 as MNHEY and CDR2 as SVGAGI. Trimming pared 6 bases from V and 5 bases from J, leaving 13 bases between. The CDR3 is 13 residues long.

The V call is TRBV10-3, the J call TRBJ2-2, with a weak D call TRBD2 (6 bases). CDR1 and CDR2 from the germline V gene are ENHRY and SYGVKD. Trimming shortened V by 10 bases and J by 4 bases, and 13 bases separated the two germline ends. There are 13 residues in the CDR3. The chain's CDR3 is CATRDSGTGELFF. The DNA for the CDR3 is TGTGCCACCCGGGATAGCGGCACCGGGGAGCTGTTTTTT.

The rearrangement joins TRBV30 to TRBJ2-7, with 7 bases fitting TRBD1. Germline V lookup: CDR1 GTSNPN, CDR2 SVGIG (reference sequence). V was clipped by 2 bases and J by 4 bases; unmatched bases: 8. The CDR3 is 14 amino acids. CDR3 protein: CAWSPTGQSYEQYF. CDR3 bases: TGTGCCTGGAGTCCAACGGGACAGTCATACGAGCAGTACTTC.

DNA of the CDR3: TGTGCCTGGTCGGGACAGATGGGCGTTGAGCAGTACTTC. Translating it yields CAWSGQMGVEQYF. The chain has TRBV30 and TRBJ2-7; 7 bases map to TRBD1. This CDR3 spans 13 amino acids. Germline V gene lookup returns CDR1 GTSNPN and CDR2 SVGIG (reference sequence). V shed 5 bases, J shed 7 bases, and the junction held 11 bases outside the gene matches. Variable domain in full (rest from reference TRBV30 and TRBJ2-7): SQTIHQWPATLVQPVGSPLSLECTVEGTSNPNLYWYRQAAGRGLQLLFYSVGIGQISSEVPQNLSASRPQDRQFILSSKKLLLSDSGFYLCAWSGQMGVEQYFGPGTRLTVT.

Only one count was recorded for this clone. A junction end diverges from the germline sequence, so it may reflect a read error. The chain links TRBV10-1 to TRBJ2-5; no clear D. The CDR3 loop spans 14 amino acids. Germline-derived CDR1 and CDR2 are WNHNN and SYGVQD (reference sequence). CDR3 nucleotides: TGCGCCAGCGGTGACTGGCCAGCCGGGGAGACCCAGTACTTC. Translation: CASGDWPAGETQYF.

This clone was observed once. V usage is TRBV7-3 and J usage is TRBJ1-1; weak D call: TRBD1 (5 bases). V dropped 2 bases and J dropped 5 bases, with 9 bases sitting between them. The germline CDR1 and CDR2 sequences are SGHTA and FQGTGA. The CDR3 has 13 residues. The CDR3 is CASSLGGSTEAFF. DNA of the CDR3: TGTGCCAGCAGCTTAGGGGGGAGTACTGAAGCTTTCTTT.

V usage is TRBV6-5 and J usage is TRBJ2-5; D is uncertain. Germline V gives CDR1 MNHEY, CDR2 SVGAGI. CDR3 length: 13 residues. Trimming removed 0 bases at V and 2 bases at J, with 4 bases between. The CDR3 sequence: CASSYSGQETQYF. CDR3 DNA sequence: TGTGCCAGCAGTTACTCAGGGCAAGAGACCCAGTACTTC.

A single count supports this clone. This chain connects TRBV18 to TRBJ1-2; D may be TRBD1 (6 bases). Germline loops: CDR1 KGHSH, CDR2 LQKENI. Trimming removed 2 bases at V and 3 bases at J, with 10 bases between. This CDR3 is 14 amino acids long. CDR3 DNA sequence: TGTGCCAGCTCACCAAGGGACAAACACTATGGCTACACCTTC. It is translated as CASSPRDKHYGYTF.

V usage is TRBV11-2 and J usage is TRBJ2-7, with TRBD2 matching over 7 bases. The CDR3 consists of 17 residues. Germline V gene sequence: CDR1 SGHAT, CDR2 FQNNGV. V dropped 3 bases and J dropped 5; count of bases not matched to a gene: 16. CDR3 residues: CASSLRELHRSGNEQYF. CDR3 nucleotide sequence: TGTGCCAGCAGCTTGCGGGAGCTCCACCGGAGTGGGAACGAGCAGTACTTC.

This clone was observed a few times. The chain is built from TRBV7-9 and TRBJ2-1; D ambiguous. The CDR3 is made up of 15 amino acids. Germline V gene data show CDR1 as SEHNR and CDR2 as FQNEAQ (reference sequence). Between the trimmed V and J ends, which lost 1 base and 8 bases, there was a span of 15 bases. The CDR3 spells CASSLVTGGEDEQFF. CDR3 DNA: TGTGCCAGCAGCTTAGTCACCGGCGGTGAGGATGAGCAGTTCTTC.

The gene calls are TRBV28 and TRBJ2-1; D is ambiguous. With 10 bases removed from V and 4 bases from J, the gap between germline ends came to 11 bases. The CDR3 sequence is 12 residues long. Germline CDR1 MDHEN, CDR2 SYDVKM. The CDR3 spells CATGPRYNEQFF. The CDR3 DNA reads as TGTGCCACCGGGCCCCGATACAATGAGCAGTTCTTC.

V gene TRBV5-6 combines with J gene TRBJ2-7; TRBD2 matches 9 bases. V gave up 4 bases and J gave up 3 bases; unmatched junction bases: 5. The germline gives CDR1 SGHDT, CDR2 YYEEEE. The CDR3 sequence is 14 residues long. The CDR3 spells CASSRGLASYEQYF. The CDR3 DNA reads as TGTGCCAGCAGCAGAGGACTAGCGAGCTACGAGCAGTACTTC.

The gene calls are TRBV11-2 and TRBJ2-4, with unresolved D. CDR3 size: 12 residues. Trimming took 3 bases from V and 4 from J, leaving 4 bases between them. The germline V gene has CDR1 SGHAT and CDR2 FQNNGV. For the CDR3, the DNA is TGTGCCAGCAGCTTGGGAAAAAACATTCAGTACTTC. Amino acid sequence: CASSLGKNIQYF.

The chain carries TRBV30 and TRBJ1-2; 11 nucleotides agree with TRBD1. The CDR3 length is 13 residues. Germline V gene data show CDR1 as GTSNPN and CDR2 as SVGIG (reference sequence). V was clipped by 2 bases and J by 8 bases; unmatched bases: 4. In DNA form, the CDR3 reads TGTGCCTGGAGTCGGACAGGGGGCAGCGGCTACACCTTC. This encodes CAWSRTGGSGYTF. Filled out from reference TRBV30 and TRBJ1-2, the complete variable domain reads SQTIHQWPATLVQPVGSPLSLECTVEGTSNPNLYWYRQAAGRGLQLLFYSVGIGQISSEVPQNLSASRPQDRQFILSSKKLLLSDSGFYLCAWSRTGGSGYTFGSGTRLTVV.

The chain links TRBV5-1 to TRBJ2-3; 7 nucleotides match TRBD2. V gave up 1 base and J gave up 3 bases; unmatched junction bases: 8. This CDR3 comprises 16 residues. The germline gives CDR1 SGHRS, CDR2 YFSETQ. CDR3 sequence (DNA): TGCGCCAGCAGCTTGACGGCGGGAGTTCAGACAGATACGCAGTATTTT. The encoded protein is CASSLTAGVQTDTQYF.

This sequence joins TRBV2 and TRBJ2-3; no definite D call. Germline CDR1 reads SNHLY; CDR2 reads FYNNEI. V was pared by 5 bases and J by 1 base, with 4 bases between. The CDR3 runs 12 residues. The CDR3 sequence is CASSWGTDTQYF. The DNA of the CDR3 is TGTGCCAGCAGTTGGGGCACAGATACGCAGTATTTT. The full variable domain, completed using reference TRBV2 and TRBJ2-3, is EPEVTQTPSHQVTQMGQEVILRCVPISNHLYFYWYRQILGQKVEFLVSFYNNEISEKSEIFDDQFSVERPDGSNFTLKIRSTKLEDSAMYFCASSWGTDTQYFGPGTRLTVL.

About this clone itself: Distinct nucleotide sequences in the sample also encode this CDR3. The J gene is TRBJ1-4, the V gene TRBV7-2; D is unclear. Deletions cut 3 bases from V and 8 bases from J, with 13 bases between. Per germline, CDR1 SGHTA and CDR2 FQGNSA. The CDR3 extends over 14 amino acids. CDR3: CASSLGGESEKLFF. In DNA, the CDR3 is TGTGCCAGCAGCTTGGGTGGGGAGTCGGAAAAACTGTTTTTT.

CDR3 sequence (DNA): TGTGCCATCAGTCAGCGGGAAAGTGACACTGAAGCTTTCTTT. It yields the protein CAISQRESDTEAFF. The chain joins TRBV10-3 to TRBJ1-1; D uncertain. CDR1 and CDR2 from the germline V gene are ENHRY and SYGVKD. V lost 5 bases to trimming and J lost 3 bases, with 13 bases between them. The CDR3 is 14 amino acids.

V and J are TRBV9 and TRBJ2-1, with 8 positions matching TRBD1. CDR1 is SGDLS, CDR2 YYNGEE, per germline. The CDR3 has 16 residues. Unmatched junction bases numbered 5, after V lost 3 bases and J lost 0 bases. CDR3 DNA sequence: TGTGCCAGCAGCGCCCGACAGGGGAGCTCCTACAATGAGCAGTTCTTC. Translating gives CASSARQGSSYNEQFF. The full variable domain, in which reference TRBV9 and TRBJ2-1 provide the parts outside the CDR3, is DSGVTQTPKHLITATGQRVTLRCSPRSGDLSVYWYQQSLDQGLQFLIQYYNGEERAKGNILERFSAQQFPDLHSELNLSSLELGDSALYFCASSARQGSSYNEQFFGPGTRLTVL.

This clone was observed a single time. The rearrangement uses TRBV6-1 and TRBJ2-3; D is perhaps TRBD1 (6 bases). The germline V gene has CDR1 MNHNS and CDR2 SASEGT. The CDR3 spans 15 residues. Trimming took 7 bases from V and 6 from J, leaving 20 bases between them. CDR3 sequence: CASTGLQGVMDTQYF. CDR3 coding DNA: TGTGCCAGCACCGGTCTACAGGGTGTGATGGATACGCAGTATTTT.

The chain is built from TRBV6-1 and TRBJ1-3; D unclear. This CDR3 is built from 16 residues. CDR1 and CDR2 from the germline V gene are MNHNS and SASEGT. V lost 7 bases and J lost 0, with 16 bases in between. The CDR3 reads CASTDWSSSSGNTIYF. Written as DNA, the CDR3 is TGTGCCAGCACTGACTGGTCGTCCTCCTCTGGAAACACCATATATTTT.

In its sample, this clone is large. The rearrangement uses TRBV5-8 and TRBJ1-2, with D possibly TRBD1 on 6 matching bases. The germline CDR1 and CDR2 sequences are SGHTS and YDEGEE. Trimming pared 2 bases from V and 11 bases from J, leaving 19 bases between. This CDR3 contains 14 residues. The CDR3 here is CASSFDGGQIVYTF. The CDR3, as DNA: TGTGCCAGCAGCTTTGATGGGGGGCAAATCGTTTACACCTTC.

This sequence joins TRBV11-1 and TRBJ1-1, with 9 nucleotides matching TRBD1. The V segment lost 7 bases and the J segment 0 bases; nucleotides outside the gene matches: 3. Looked up from germline, CDR1 is SGHAT and CDR2 is FQDESV (reference sequence). CDR3 length: 14 amino acids. The CDR3 DNA follows: TGTGCCAGCACCGGGGACAGGGTGAACACTGAAGCTTTCTTT. This codes for CASTGDRVNTEAFF.

The V and J genes are TRBV7-9 and TRBJ2-7, with D possibly TRBD1 on 5 matching bases. V lost 5 bases to trimming and J lost 4 bases, with 12 bases between them. CDR1 is SEHNR, CDR2 FQNEAQ, per germline (reference sequence). The CDR3 is made up of 13 amino acids. CDR3 nucleotide sequence: TGTGCCAGCAGCCCTCAGACAGAATACGAGCAGTACTTC. It is translated as CASSPQTEYEQYF.

The chain carries TRBV28 and TRBJ2-7; D is ambiguous. Germline-derived CDR1 and CDR2 are MDHEN and SYDVKM. The V end lost 5 bases, the J end lost 2 bases, and 10 bases lay between the germline ends. The length of the CDR3 is 13 residues. CDR3 sequence (DNA): TGTGCCAGCAGTCCCCCCTATCCCTACGAGCAGTACTTC. Amino acids: CASSPPYPYEQYF.

This chain links TRBV7-9 with TRBJ2-1; 9 positions agree with TRBD2. J gave up 12 bases and V 1 base, and 13 bases lay outside the gene matches. Looked up from germline, CDR1 is SEHNR and CDR2 is FQNEAQ (reference sequence). The CDR3 length is 16 residues. CDR3 DNA: TGTGCCAGCAGCTTAGAAATCGGAGCGGGAGGTAGAGGGCAGTTCTTC. The encoded protein is CASSLEIGAGGRGQFF.